What follows are 30 T cell receptor beta chains derived from one specimen sequenced in a study of blood T cell repertoires in COVID-19. TCRdb's copy holds only in-frame clones and misses some; the assay was immunoSEQ multiplex PCR. This repertoire shows approximately 250,000 clones, more than 85% found once; its top ten account for 2.8%. Sequenced material: PBMCs or T cells enriched from blood (not recorded which). These receptors all stem from a man between 35 and 55 years old who had been exposed to COVID-19.

This rearrangement joins TRBV7-9 to TRBJ1-6, with 7 bases identical to TRBD1. The CDR3 contains 19 residues. The junction had 28 bases not matched to a gene; V was cut back by 7 bases and J by 13 bases. Germline lookup yields CDR1 SEHNR and CDR2 FQNEAQ (reference sequence). This chain's CDR3 is CASTLTQGTAELSRIPLHF. DNA for the CDR3: TGTGCCAGCACCTTGACTCAAGGGACAGCTGAACTAAGCCGCATCCCCCTCCACTTT.

The chain is built from TRBV25-1 and TRBJ2-5, with 7 bases identical to TRBD1. V lost 8 bases to trimming and J lost 8 bases; unmatched junction nucleotides: 23. The CDR3 is 17 residues long. Germline CDR1 MGHDK, CDR2 SYGVNS. DNA for the CDR3: TGTGCCAGCGTAGGGACAGCCCTTCCGTTTTATAAGAGAACCCAGTACTTC. This sequence encodes CASVGTALPFYKRTQYF.

J is TRBJ2-7 and V is TRBV10-3; 9 bases line up with TRBD1. Trimming removed 10 bases from V and 5 bases from J; junction bases left unmatched: 12. Germline lookup yields CDR1 ENHRY and CDR2 SYGVKD. The CDR3 covers 14 residues. CDR3 DNA sequence: TGTGCCAGCACGAGGGGACAGGGTAAAAACGAGCAGTACTTC. Translating gives CASTRGQGKNEQYF.

The J gene is TRBJ1-5, the V gene TRBV27; weak D call: TRBD1 (5 bases). CDR3 length: 16 amino acids. Trimming took 6 bases from V and 2 from J, leaving 17 bases between them. CDR1 and CDR2 from the germline V gene are MNHEY and SMNVEV (reference sequence). CDR3 residues: CASSPETGGGNQPQHF. The CDR3 DNA follows: TGTGCCAGCAGCCCTGAAACGGGGGGGGGCAATCAGCCCCAGCATTTT.

This rearrangement joins TRBV10-3 to TRBJ1-5, with D tentatively TRBD1 (6 bases). From germline, CDR1 is ENHRY and CDR2 SYGVKD. Trimming stripped 9 bases from V and 5 bases from J, with 20 bases between. The CDR3 is made up of 15 amino acids. The CDR3 DNA reads TGTGCCATGAGCTCGACAGGACTTTTAGATCAGCCCCAGCATTTT. Translated, it gives CAMSSTGLLDQPQHF.

The chain links TRBV10-2 to TRBJ2-3; D is unclear. The CDR3 loop spans 11 amino acids. Looked up from germline, CDR1 is WSHSY and CDR2 is SAAADI. V was trimmed by 6 bases and J by 2 bases, leaving 3 bases between them. DNA for the CDR3: TGCGCCAGCAGACACACAGATACGCAGTATTTT. Residues: CASRHTDTQYF.

The rearrangement joins TRBV2 to TRBJ1-6; D unclear. Germline assignment: CDR1 SNHLY and CDR2 FYNNEI. The CDR3 covers 14 residues. Trimming shortened V by 7 bases and J by 0 bases, and 7 bases separated the two germline ends. This CDR3 is CASNRGSYNSPLHF. Written as DNA, the CDR3 is TGTGCCAGCAACCGGGGCTCCTATAATTCACCCCTCCACTTT.

V is TRBV6-5 and J is TRBJ1-3; D is uncertain. This CDR3 spans 14 amino acids. Trimming took 5 bases from V and 0 from J, leaving 8 bases between them. Germline CDR1 is MNHEY and CDR2 is SVGAGI. The CDR3 sequence: CASSTDYSGNTIYF. In nucleotides, the CDR3 is TGTGCCAGCAGTACAGACTACTCTGGAAACACCATATATTTT.

V is TRBV7-9 and J is TRBJ2-3; 12 bases fit TRBD2. V dropped 5 bases and J dropped 6; count of bases not matched to a gene: 9. The CDR3 length is 16 residues. Germline CDR1 and CDR2: SEHNR and FQNEAQ (reference sequence). CDR3: CASSPWTSGIMDTQYF. In nucleotides, the CDR3 is TGTGCCAGCAGCCCCTGGACTAGCGGGATAATGGATACGCAGTATTTT.

This chain joins TRBV28 and TRBJ2-1; TRBD2 matches at 10 bases. Germline CDR1 reads MDHEN; CDR2 reads SYDVKM. Unmatched junction bases numbered 12, after V lost 3 bases and J lost 10 bases. There are 16 residues in the CDR3. DNA for the CDR3: TGTGCCAGCAGTTTCGTGGGACTAGCGAAGATTGGGGAGCAGTTCTTC. Translating it yields CASSFVGLAKIGEQFF.

The chain has TRBV24-1 and TRBJ2-7; no firm D call. The CDR3 has 13 amino acids. Trimming removed 3 bases at V and 3 bases at J, with 8 bases between. CDR1 is KGHDR, CDR2 SFDVKD, per germline. The DNA for the CDR3 is TGTGCCACCAGTGATGCAGGAATCTACGAGCAGTACTTC. This codes for CATSDAGIYEQYF.

This clone appeared once. The chain uses TRBV19 and TRBJ2-1; 7 bases are shared with TRBD2. This CDR3 has 16 residues. Germline V gives CDR1 LNHDA, CDR2 SQIVND (reference sequence). Trimming removed 4 bases from V and 2 bases from J; junction bases left unmatched: 8. The CDR3 nucleotides read TGTGCCAGTAGTACCAGGGCTAGCGGAACCTACAATGAGCAGTTCTTC. It codes for CASSTRASGTYNEQFF.

This chain connects TRBV9 to TRBJ2-1, with 9 bases matching TRBD1. The CDR3 consists of 18 residues. CDR1 and CDR2 from the germline V gene are SGDLS and YYNGEE. V shed 3 bases, J shed 4 bases, and the junction held 14 bases outside the gene matches. The CDR3 reads CASSEGGRRDRVYNEQFF. CDR3 sequence (DNA): TGTGCCAGCAGCGAGGGGGGAAGGCGGGACAGGGTTTACAATGAGCAGTTCTTC.

V usage is TRBV10-1 and J usage is TRBJ2-3; a possible D gene is TRBD2 (6 bases). The CDR3 sequence is 12 residues long. Trimming stripped 8 bases from V and 6 bases from J, with 12 bases between. The germline V gene encodes CDR1 WNHNN and CDR2 SYGVQD (reference sequence). Here the CDR3 reads CASGAGRDTQYF. CDR3 DNA: TGCGCCAGCGGGGCAGGGAGGGATACGCAGTATTTT.

The V gene is TRBV30, the J gene TRBJ1-6; no clear D. Between the trimmed V and J ends, which lost 3 bases and 3 bases, there was a span of 6 bases. There are 13 residues in the CDR3. The germline gives CDR1 GTSNPN, CDR2 SVGIG (reference sequence). The CDR3 DNA follows: TGTGCCTGGAGCTCCTTCTATAATTCACCCCTCCACTTT. Encoded protein: CAWSSFYNSPLHF.

This clone was detected once. J is TRBJ1-5 and V is TRBV19; 8 nucleotides match TRBD1. V lost 5 bases, J lost 0 bases, and 6 bases stayed unmatched. Germline CDR1 and CDR2: LNHDA and SQIVND (reference sequence). CDR3 length equals 16 residues. This chain's CDR3 is CASSPWTGYSNQPQHF. The CDR3 coding sequence is TGTGCCAGTAGTCCCTGGACAGGGTATAGCAATCAGCCCCAGCATTTT.

In nucleotides, the CDR3 is TGTGCCAGCTGGAGGGCGGATACGCAGTATTTT. Its protein product is CASWRADTQYF. This chain joins TRBV5-5 and TRBJ2-3; possible D gene TRBD2, 6 bases. Trimming pared 7 bases from V and 6 bases from J, leaving 9 bases between. Germline CDR1 SGHKS, CDR2 YYEKEE (reference sequence). The CDR3 contains 11 residues.

This clone was seen just once. The rearrangement joins TRBV3-1 (or the pseudogene TRBV3-2) to TRBJ1-6; 9 bases match TRBD1. This CDR3 has 14 residues. Losses at the gene ends were 4 bases for V and 8 bases for J; bases not matched to a gene: 3. In germline, CDR1 is LGHDT, CDR2 YNNKEL (reference sequence). The CDR3 DNA reads as TGTGCCAGCAGCCCGGGACAGGGAGATTCACCCCTCCACTTT. It encodes CASSPGQGDSPLHF.

The V call is TRBV5-4, the J call TRBJ1-2; a possible D gene is TRBD1 (6 bases). CDR3 length: 13 amino acids. Germline CDR1 SGHNT, CDR2 YYREEE (reference sequence). The V end was cut by 0 bases, the J end by 8 bases, with 11 bases between. The CDR3, as DNA: TGTGCCAGCAGCTTGGAGGACAGCCGGGGCTACACCTTC. It encodes CASSLEDSRGYTF.

V gene TRBV19 combines with J gene TRBJ2-2; 9 positions match TRBD2. V gave up 9 bases and J gave up 3 bases; unmatched junction bases: 11. CDR3 length: 16 residues. CDR1 and CDR2 from the germline V gene are LNHDA and SQIVND (reference sequence). The chain's CDR3 is CASLWGAGGDTGELFF. CDR3 in DNA: TGTGCCAGCCTCTGGGGTGCGGGGGGGGACACCGGGGAGCTGTTTTTT.

This clone was counted a single time. The chain employs TRBV29-1 and TRBJ2-7; TRBD1 might be the D (5 bases). The germline gives CDR1 SQVTM, CDR2 ANQGSEA. The ends were cut back, 1 base at V and 3 bases at J, with 19 bases in the middle. The CDR3 consists of 16 residues. CDR3 protein: CSVEGPGSSLNYEQYF. The CDR3 DNA is TGCAGCGTTGAAGGTCCAGGGTCATCTTTAAACTACGAGCAGTACTTC.

The chain employs TRBV12-3 or TRBV12-4 and TRBJ1-1, with 8 positions matching TRBD1. V shed 3 bases and J 6 bases; nucleotides not matched to a gene: 3. CDR3 length: 13 residues. DNA for the CDR3: TGTGCCAGCAGTTTTCGGACAGGGTCTGAAGCTTTCTTT. The encoded protein is CASSFRTGSEAFF.

This chain uses TRBV28 with TRBJ1-2; 7 bases line up with TRBD1. J gave up 11 bases and V 7 bases, and 22 bases lay outside the gene matches. Germline CDR1 MDHEN, CDR2 SYDVKM. This CDR3 comprises 16 residues. The DNA of the CDR3 is TGTGCCAGCAACAAACTCAGGGGGGTGAAGGGAACGCGGTACACCTTC. Its translation: CASNKLRGVKGTRYTF.

A few counts support this clone. The rearrangement joins TRBV24-1 to TRBJ1-2; possibly TRBD1 for D (5 bases). The V and J ends lost 3 bases and 2 bases respectively, with 12 bases between them. This CDR3 has 15 residues. Germline CDR1 reads KGHDR; CDR2 reads SFDVKD. CDR3 in amino acids: CATSDPKRGNYGYTF. The CDR3 bases are TGTGCCACCAGTGATCCGAAGCGGGGGAACTATGGCTACACCTTC.

The chain is built from TRBV6-5 and TRBJ2-7, with D tentatively TRBD1 (6 bases). The V gene's germline CDR1 is MNHEY and CDR2 SVGAGI. This CDR3 spans 12 amino acids. V lost 7 bases, J lost 3 bases, and 10 bases lay in between. The CDR3 nucleotides read TGTGCCAGCATTCAAGGGGGCTACGAGCAGTACTTC. Its protein product is CASIQGGYEQYF.

The V gene is TRBV15, the J gene TRBJ2-1; tentatively, D is TRBD1 (5 bases). The germline CDR1 and CDR2 sequences are LNHNV and YYDKDF (reference sequence). This CDR3 comprises 15 residues. The V end was cut by 0 bases, the J end by 2 bases, with 8 bases between. The CDR3 here is CATSRDRQTYNEQFF. Written as DNA, the CDR3 is TGTGCCACCAGCAGAGACAGACAGACCTACAATGAGCAGTTCTTC.

The chain has TRBV28 and TRBJ2-3; possibly TRBD2 for D (6 bases). V lost 3 bases and J 6 bases, leaving 10 bases between the germline ends. In germline, CDR1 is MDHEN, CDR2 SYDVKM. This CDR3 has 13 residues. The DNA for the CDR3 is TGTGCCAGCAGTTTGTCTAGCGACGATACGCAGTATTTT. Amino acids: CASSLSSDDTQYF.

The chain carries TRBV7-2 and TRBJ2-3; 10 nucleotides line up with TRBD1. Unmatched junction bases numbered 3, after V lost 5 bases and J lost 4 bases. From germline, CDR1 is SGHTA and CDR2 FQGNSA. This CDR3 has 14 amino acids. The DNA of the CDR3 is TGTGCCAGCAGCCAGGGACAGGGGTCAGATACGCAGTATTTT. Its protein is CASSQGQGSDTQYF.

V gene TRBV6-5 combines with J gene TRBJ1-1; D might be TRBD1 (5 bases). Germline CDR1 MNHEY, CDR2 SVGAGI. CDR3 length: 14 residues. Between the trimmed V and J ends, which lost 6 bases and 0 bases, there was a span of 11 bases. Here the CDR3 reads CASRPGLMNTEAFF. As DNA, the CDR3 is TGTGCCAGCAGACCGGGACTAATGAACACTGAAGCTTTCTTT.

The chain combines TRBV27 with TRBJ2-7; D perhaps matches TRBD2 (5 bases). Per the germline V gene, CDR1 is MNHEY and CDR2 is SMNVEV (reference sequence). There are 15 residues in the CDR3. Trimming stripped 4 bases from V and 0 bases from J, with 13 bases between. CDR3 nucleotide sequence: TGTGCCAGCAGTTCAATAGCGCCTCGCTCCTACGAGCAGTACTTC. This gives the protein CASSSIAPRSYEQYF.